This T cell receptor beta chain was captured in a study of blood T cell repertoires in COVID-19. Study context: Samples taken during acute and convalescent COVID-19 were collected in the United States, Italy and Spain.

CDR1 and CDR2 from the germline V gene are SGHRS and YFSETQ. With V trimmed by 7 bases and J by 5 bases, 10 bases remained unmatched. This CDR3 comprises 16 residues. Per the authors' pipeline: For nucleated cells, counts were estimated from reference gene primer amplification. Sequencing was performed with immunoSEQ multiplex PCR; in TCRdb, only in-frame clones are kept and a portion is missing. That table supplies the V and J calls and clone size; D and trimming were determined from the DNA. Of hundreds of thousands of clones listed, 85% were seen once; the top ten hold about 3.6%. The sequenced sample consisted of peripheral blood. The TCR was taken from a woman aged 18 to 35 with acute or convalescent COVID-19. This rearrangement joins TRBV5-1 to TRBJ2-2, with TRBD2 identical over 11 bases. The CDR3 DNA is TGCGCCAGCGGCAAACTAGCGGGAGAATATACCGGGGAGCTGTTTTTT. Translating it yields CASGKLAGEYTGELFF. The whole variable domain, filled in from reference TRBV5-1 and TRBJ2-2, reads KAGVTQTPRYLIKTRGQQVTLSCSPISGHRSVSWYQQTPGQGLQFLFEYFSETQRNKGNFPGRFSGRQFSNSRSEMNVSTLELGDSALYLCASGKLAGEYTGELFFGEGSRLTVL.